Included here is one T cell receptor beta chain sequence, with context. The entry originates in a study of beta chain features in type 1 diabetes. Expressed TCRB transcripts were sequenced, since all the RNA that had been isolated was reverse transcribed. Clones were read by immunoSEQ multiplex PCR, and TCRdb kept only the in-frame ones, dropping some. The sample yields roughly 40,000 clones, about 65% seen once. Blood was drawn once from each donor into heparinised tubes. The draws averaged roughly 120 mL. There are 11 residues in the CDR3. Trimming took 4 bases from V and 15 from J; bases not matched to a gene: 7. Germline V CDR1 and CDR2: SQVTM, ANQGSEA.

V gene TRBV29-1 combines with J gene TRBJ2-1; 9 bases are a match to TRBD2. Sequenced: Tregs from blood. The receptor was derived from a woman younger than 45 in good health. In DNA, the CDR3 is TGCAGCGTTGCGGCTAGCGGGACGCGGTTCTTC. It codes for CSVAASGTRFF.